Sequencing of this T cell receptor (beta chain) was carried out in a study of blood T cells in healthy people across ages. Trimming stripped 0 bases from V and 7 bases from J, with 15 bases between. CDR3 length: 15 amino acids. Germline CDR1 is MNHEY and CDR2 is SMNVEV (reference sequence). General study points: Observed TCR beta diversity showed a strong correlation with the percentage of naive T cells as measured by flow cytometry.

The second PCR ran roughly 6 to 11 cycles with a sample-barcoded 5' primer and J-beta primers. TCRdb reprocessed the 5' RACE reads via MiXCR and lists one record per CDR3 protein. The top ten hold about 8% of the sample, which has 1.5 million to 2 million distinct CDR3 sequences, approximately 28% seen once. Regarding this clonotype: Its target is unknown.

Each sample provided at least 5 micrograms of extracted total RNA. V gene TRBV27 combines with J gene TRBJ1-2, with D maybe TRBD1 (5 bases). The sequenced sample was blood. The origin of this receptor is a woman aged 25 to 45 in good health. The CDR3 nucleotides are TGTGCCAGCAGTTTATCATTTGACAGCATAGGTGGCTACACCTTC. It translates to CASSLSFDSIGGYTF.